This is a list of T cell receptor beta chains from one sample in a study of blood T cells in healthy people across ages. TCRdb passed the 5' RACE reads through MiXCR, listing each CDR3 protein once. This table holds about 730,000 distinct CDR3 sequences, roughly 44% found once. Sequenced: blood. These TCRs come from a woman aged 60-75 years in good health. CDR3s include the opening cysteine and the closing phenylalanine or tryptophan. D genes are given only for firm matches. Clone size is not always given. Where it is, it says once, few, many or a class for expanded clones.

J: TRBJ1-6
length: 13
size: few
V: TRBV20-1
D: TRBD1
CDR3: CSSPVQGGSPLHF
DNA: TGCAGTTCACCAGTTCAGGGGGGTTCACCCCTCCACTTT

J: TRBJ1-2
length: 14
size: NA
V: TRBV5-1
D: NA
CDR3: CASSSSGDTYGYTF
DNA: TGCGCCAGCAGCTCCTCTGGGGACACCTACGGCTACACCTTC

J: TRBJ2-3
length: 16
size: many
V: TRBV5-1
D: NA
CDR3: CASSLDFAVEANTQYF
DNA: TGCGCCAGCAGCTTGGATTTTGCGGTGGAAGCGAATACGCAGTATTTT

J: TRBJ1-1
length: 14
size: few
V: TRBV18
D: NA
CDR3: CASSPAFTNTEAFF
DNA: TGTGCCAGCTCACCGGCCTTTACGAACACTGAAGCTTTCTTT

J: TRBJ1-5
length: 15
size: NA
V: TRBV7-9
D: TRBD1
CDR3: CASSYSGGGNQPQHF
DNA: TGTGCCAGCAGCTACTCAGGGGGCGGCAATCAGCCCCAGCATTTT

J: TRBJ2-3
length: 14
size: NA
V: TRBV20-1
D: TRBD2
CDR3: CSVSSGMFTDTQYF
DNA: TGCAGTGTATCCAGCGGGATGTTCACAGATACGCAGTATTTT

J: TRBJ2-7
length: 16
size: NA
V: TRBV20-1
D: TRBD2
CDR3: CSASTSGSGDSYEQYF
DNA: TGCAGTGCTAGTACTTCTGGGAGCGGGGACTCCTACGAGCAGTACTTC

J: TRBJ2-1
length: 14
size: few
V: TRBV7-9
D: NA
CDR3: CASSLAEFYNEQFF
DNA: TGTGCCAGCAGCTTAGCGGAGTTCTACAATGAGCAGTTCTTC

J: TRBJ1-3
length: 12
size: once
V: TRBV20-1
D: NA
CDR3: CSARISLNTIYF
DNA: TGCAGTGCTAGAATTTCCCTCAACACCATATATTTT

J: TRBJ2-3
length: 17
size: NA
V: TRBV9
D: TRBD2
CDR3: CASSETSGRLRSNTQYF
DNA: TGTGCCAGCAGCGAGACTAGCGGGAGGCTTCGTTCAAATACGCAGTATTTT

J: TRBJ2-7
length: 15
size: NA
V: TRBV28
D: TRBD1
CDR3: CASSLIGGQGGEQYF
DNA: TGTGCCAGCAGTTTAATAGGGGGACAGGGGGGTGAGCAGTACTTC

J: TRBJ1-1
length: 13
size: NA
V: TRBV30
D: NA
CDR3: CAWALQTNTEAFF
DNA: TGTGCCTGGGCCCTACAGACGAACACTGAAGCTTTCTTT

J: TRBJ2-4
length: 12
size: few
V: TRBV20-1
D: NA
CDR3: CSATGNPIIQYF
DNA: TGCAGTGCTACCGGGAACCCTATCATTCAGTACTTC

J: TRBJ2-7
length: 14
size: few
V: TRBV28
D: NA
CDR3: CASSLGQPNYEQYF
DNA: TGTGCCAGCAGTTTAGGGCAACCCAACTACGAGCAGTACTTC

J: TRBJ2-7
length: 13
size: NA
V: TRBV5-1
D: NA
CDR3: CASSLSLGMEQYF
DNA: TGCGCCAGCAGCTTGTCCCTCGGCATGGAGCAGTACTTC

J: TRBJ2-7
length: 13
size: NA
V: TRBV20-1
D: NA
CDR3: CSARGWGSYEQYF
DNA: TGCAGTGCTAGGGGCTGGGGTTCCTACGAGCAGTACTTC

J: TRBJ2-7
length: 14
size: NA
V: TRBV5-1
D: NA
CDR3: CASSLEGHNYEQYF
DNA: TGCGCCAGCAGCTTGGAGGGACACAACTACGAGCAGTACTTC

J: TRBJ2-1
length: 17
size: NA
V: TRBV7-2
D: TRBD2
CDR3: CASSLALLAGGDNEQFF
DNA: TGTGCCAGCAGCTTAGCGCTTTTGGCGGGAGGGGACAATGAGCAGTTCTTC

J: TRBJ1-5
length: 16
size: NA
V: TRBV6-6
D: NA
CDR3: CASTLGGAASNQPQHF
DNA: TGTGCCAGCACGTTGGGGGGGGCAGCCTCCAATCAGCCCCAGCATTTT

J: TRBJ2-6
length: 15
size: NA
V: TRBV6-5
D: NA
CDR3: CASSYSGTGANVLTF
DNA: TGTGCCAGCAGTTACAGTGGGACTGGGGCCAACGTCCTGACTTTC

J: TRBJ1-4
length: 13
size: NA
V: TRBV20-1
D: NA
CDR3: CSAFRREGEKLFF
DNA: TGCAGTGCTTTTCGAAGGGAAGGGGAAAAACTGTTTTTT

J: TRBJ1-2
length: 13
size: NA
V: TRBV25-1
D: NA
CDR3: CASSERGGDGYTF
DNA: TGTGCCAGCAGTGAAAGGGGGGGCGATGGCTACACCTTC

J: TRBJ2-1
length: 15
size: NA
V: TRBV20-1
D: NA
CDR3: CSAREAGPALVEQFF
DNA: TGCAGTGCTAGAGAGGCCGGACCAGCGTTGGTTGAGCAGTTCTTC

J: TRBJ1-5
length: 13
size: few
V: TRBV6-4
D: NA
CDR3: CASSDSPGQPQHF
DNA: TGTGCCAGCAGTGACTCACCGGGGCAGCCCCAGCATTTT

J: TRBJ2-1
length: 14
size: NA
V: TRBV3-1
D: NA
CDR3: CASSQRGTQNEQFF
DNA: TGTGCCAGCAGCCAGCGGGGAACGCAAAATGAGCAGTTCTTC

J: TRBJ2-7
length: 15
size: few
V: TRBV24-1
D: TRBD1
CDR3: CATSDPGQGGDEQYF
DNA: TGTGCCACCAGTGACCCGGGACAGGGTGGCGACGAGCAGTACTTC

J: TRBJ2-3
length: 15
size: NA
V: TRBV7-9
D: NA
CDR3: CASSLLDSSTDTQYF
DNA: TGTGCCAGCAGTTTACTGGACAGTAGCACAGATACGCAGTATTTT

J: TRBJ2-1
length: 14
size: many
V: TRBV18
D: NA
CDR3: CASSLLSSYNEQFF
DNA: TGTGCCAGCTCCCTTCTCAGCTCCTACAATGAGCAGTTCTTC

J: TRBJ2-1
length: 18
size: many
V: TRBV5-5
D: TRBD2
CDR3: CASSLAPTSGRNYNEQFF
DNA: TGTGCCAGCAGCTTGGCCCCGACTAGCGGGAGAAACTACAATGAGCAGTTCTTC

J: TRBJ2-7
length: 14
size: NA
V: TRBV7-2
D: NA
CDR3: CASSRGGLSYEQYF
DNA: TGTGCCAGCAGCCGAGGGGGACTATCCTACGAGCAGTACTTC

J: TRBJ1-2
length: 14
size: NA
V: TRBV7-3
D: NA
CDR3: CASNLTRLLEGYTF
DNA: TGTGCCAGCAACTTAACGCGTCTCCTCGAGGGCTACACCTTC

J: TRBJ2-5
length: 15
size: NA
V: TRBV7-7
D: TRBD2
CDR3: CASSSGLAPNNEQYF
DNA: TGTGCCAGCAGCTCCGGACTAGCCCCTAATAATGAGCAGTACTTC

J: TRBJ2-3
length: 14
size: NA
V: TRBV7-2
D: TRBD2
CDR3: CASSVSGGIDTQYF
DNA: TGTGCCAGCAGCGTTAGCGGGGGGATCGATACGCAGTATTTT

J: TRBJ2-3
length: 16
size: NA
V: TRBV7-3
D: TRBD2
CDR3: CASSLRPAGVSDTQYF
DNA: TGTGCCAGCAGCTTAAGGCCAGCGGGAGTGTCAGATACGCAGTATTTT

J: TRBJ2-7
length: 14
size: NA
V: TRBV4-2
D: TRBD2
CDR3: CACSQGDYSYEQYF
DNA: TGTGCCTGCAGCCAAGGGGACTATTCCTACGAGCAGTACTTC